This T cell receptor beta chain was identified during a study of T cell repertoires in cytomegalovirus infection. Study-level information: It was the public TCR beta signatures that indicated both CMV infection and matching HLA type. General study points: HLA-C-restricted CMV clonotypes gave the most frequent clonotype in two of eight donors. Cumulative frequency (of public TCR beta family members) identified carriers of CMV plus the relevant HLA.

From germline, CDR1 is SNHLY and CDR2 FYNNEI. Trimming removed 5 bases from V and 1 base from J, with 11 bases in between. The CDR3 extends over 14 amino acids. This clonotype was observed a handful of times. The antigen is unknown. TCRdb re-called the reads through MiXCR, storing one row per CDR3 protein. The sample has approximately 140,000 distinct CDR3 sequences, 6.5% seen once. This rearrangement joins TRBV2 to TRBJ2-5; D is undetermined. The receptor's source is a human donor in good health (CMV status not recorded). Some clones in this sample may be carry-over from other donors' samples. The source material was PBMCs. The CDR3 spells CASSLRNLQETQYF. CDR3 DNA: TGTGCCAGCAGTCTGAGGAACCTCCAAGAGACCCAGTACTTC.